These T cell receptor beta chains were read from a single sample in a study of molecular identifiers for immune sequencing clone quantification. TCRdb re-analysed the PCR reads in MiXCR, keeping a single row per CDR3 protein. The sample has more than 450,000 distinct CDR3 sequences, around 23% seen once; the top ten hold around 0.79%. The sequenced sample was naive CD8+ T cells from blood, with Jurkat cell RNA spiked in. The receptors stem from a human donor in good health. Some libraries in this study had Jurkat cell RNA spiked in. Both conserved end residues are part of each CDR3.

J,V,CDR3
TRBJ2-7,TRBV6-1,CASSDTGRVRDEQYF
TRBJ2-3,TRBV29-1,CRVALTQKTATQYF
TRBJ2-7,TRBV5-5,CASSFGSGAYEQYF
TRBJ2-5,TRBV12-3/TRBV12-4,CASRQGSFQETQYF
TRBJ2-5,TRBV10-2,CASSEMVGATQETQYF
TRBJ1-1,TRBV6-5,CASSYSRAGFGDTEAFF
TRBJ2-7,TRBV7-2,CASSLHGTGGYEQYF
TRBJ2-7,TRBV6-2/TRBV6-3,CASSYGERYEQYF
TRBJ2-7,TRBV25-1,CASSPPQNYEQYF
TRBJ2-3,TRBV7-9,CASSITIIQENEATDTQYF
TRBJ2-1,TRBV6-5,CASSIAGRYNEQFF
TRBJ2-3,TRBV2,CASSEILGNPTDTQYF
TRBJ2-1,TRBV24-1,CATSDLGQGYYNEQFF
TRBJ2-3,TRBV24-1,CATSDLIGTDTQYF
TRBJ2-3,TRBV7-9,CASSHPLGGGSTDTQYF
TRBJ1-4,TRBV19,CAISTPEEEELFF
TRBJ2-1,TRBV6-1,CASSAGTGYNEQFF
TRBJ2-1,TRBV5-1,CASSLGGGLLNEQFF
TRBJ2-1,TRBV29-1,CSAIAGVGYNEQFF
TRBJ2-7,TRBV27,CASSPGGDPYEQYF
TRBJ2-2,TRBV12-3/TRBV12-4,CASSLGDTTNTGELFF
TRBJ1-6,TRBV20-1,CSAIDRELVDSPLHF
TRBJ1-3,TRBV11-2,CASSSWRAERSGNTIYF
TRBJ2-3,TRBV24-1,CATSPPGSTDTQYF
TRBJ2-7,TRBV30,CAWSLGQGYEQYF
TRBJ1-3,TRBV9,CASSVAIQGNTIYF
TRBJ2-1,TRBV7-9,CASSSIDAYNEQFF
TRBJ2-1,TRBV6-2/TRBV6-3,CASSYQAGPYNEQFF
TRBJ2-7,TRBV7-9,CASSLASGEQYF
TRBJ1-4,TRBV28,CASSFRGGEKPFF
TRBJ1-5,TRBV20-1,CSARVVGDGQLQHF
TRBJ2-7,TRBV9,CASSVAVGAYEQYF
TRBJ1-2,TRBV4-3,CASSQGRQGYYGYTF
TRBJ1-2,TRBV7-2,CASSLGGLQGYTF
TRBJ2-3,TRBV5-6,CASSLVDRGADTQYF
TRBJ1-4,TRBV30,CAWSTGQTNEKLSF
TRBJ1-4,TRBV2,CVSSGEPGQENEKLFF
TRBJ2-3,TRBV7-6,CASSSPAESTDTQYF
TRBJ2-3,TRBV6-7,CASSPDSGGAVDTQYF
TRBJ1-5,TRBV29-1,CSVAGNDQPQHF
TRBJ2-7,TRBV20-1,CSALDRVTYEQYF
TRBJ2-7,TRBV5-6,CASSHSQPYAQYF
TRBJ2-7,TRBV27,CASSATPYEQYF
TRBJ2-1,TRBV18,CASSPRDRSNEQFF
TRBJ1-3,TRBV12-3/TRBV12-4,CASSPVGLPSGNTIYF
TRBJ2-7,TRBV7-9,CASSLGLAGDSYEQYF
TRBJ2-3,TRBV7-9,CASSFPAGGQDTQYF
TRBJ2-7,TRBV7-9,CASSPGLTGSYEQYF
TRBJ2-2,TRBV7-9,CASSTPRSGITGELFF
TRBJ2-5,TRBV6-6,CASSAGALRGETQYF
TRBJ2-7,TRBV4-2,CASSQTGTSSYEQYF